The clone carrying this T cell receptor beta chain was found a few times. Its antigen is currently unknown. Trimming removed 1 base at V and 0 bases at J, with 16 bases between. CDR3 length: 18 residues. CDR1 and CDR2 from the germline V gene are SGHVS and FNYEAQ. These data are taken from a study of CD8 T cells in ankylosing spondylitis. Findings of the study overall: A TCR beta motif of several highly homologous variants appeared characteristic of ankylosing spondylitis blood.

Making the TCR beta libraries involved quantitative 5'-RACE with molecular barcodes. One entry per CDR3 protein, called by TCRdb with MiXCR from the 5' RACE reads. The sample holds under 250,000 distinct CDR3 sequences, 6% to 8% seen once. The source material was blood, either unsorted or a sorted T cell fraction (not recorded which). This sequence originates from a male donor with ankylosing spondylitis. V usage is TRBV7-6 and J usage is TRBJ2-1, with D possibly being TRBD2 (5 bases). CDR3 nucleotide sequence: TGTGCCAGCAGCTTAGGTACGGTTAGCGAGCTCTCCTACAATGAGCAGTTCTTC. Amino acids: CASSLGTVSELSYNEQFF.